These 17 T cell receptor beta chains were all obtained from the same sample, sequenced in a study of blood T cell repertoires in COVID-19. TCRdb's table, derived via immunoSEQ multiplex PCR, lists solely in-frame clones and lacks some. The sample has a few hundred thousand clones; approximately 87% are singletons. The sequenced material came from peripheral blood. The receptors here all came from a woman aged 45-60 years with acute or convalescent COVID-19.

The chain has TRBV28 and TRBJ1-4; D perhaps matches TRBD1 (6 bases). There are 15 residues in the CDR3. V lost 6 bases to trimming and J lost 4 bases, with 15 bases between them. Germline V gene lookup returns CDR1 MDHEN and CDR2 SYDVKM. The CDR3 DNA reads TGTGCCAGCAGCCTGGGACAAACGCTTAATGAAAAACTGTTTTTT. As protein: CASSLGQTLNEKLFF.

This chain uses TRBV4-1 with TRBJ1-5, with 12 bases matching TRBD1. Germline CDR1 is MGHRA and CDR2 is YSYEKL. With 3 bases clipped from V and 1 base from J, the junction kept 4 bases outside the gene matches. The CDR3 runs 17 residues. CDR3 sequence (DNA): TGCGCCAGCAGCCAGGGGACAGGGGGCAGGAGCAATCAGCCCCAGCATTTT. Protein product: CASSQGTGGRSNQPQHF.

The J gene is TRBJ2-7, the V gene TRBV28; D is perhaps TRBD2 (5 bases). The CDR3 loop spans 17 amino acids. From germline, CDR1 is MDHEN and CDR2 SYDVKM. V lost 2 bases and J 1 base, leaving 18 bases between the germline ends. CDR3 region: CASSLPSPWRASYEQYF. DNA of the CDR3: TGTGCCAGCAGTTTACCTTCTCCGTGGCGGGCGTCCTACGAGCAGTACTTC.

The rearrangement uses TRBV27 and TRBJ2-5, with 8 bases fitting TRBD1. Germline values: CDR1 MNHEY, CDR2 SMNVEV (reference sequence). J lost 6 bases, V lost 7 bases, and 7 bases had no gene match. The CDR3 is 13 amino acids. Here the CDR3 reads CASKRTGWKTQYF. Here the CDR3 DNA reads TGTGCCAGCAAACGGACAGGGTGGAAGACCCAGTACTTC.

The chain is built from TRBV18 and TRBJ2-7; D is perhaps TRBD1 (7 bases). The germline V gene has CDR1 KGHSH and CDR2 LQKENI. The length of the CDR3 is 15 residues. Trimming pared 8 bases from V and 3 bases from J, leaving 20 bases between. CDR3 nucleotide sequence: TGTGCCAGCCGACAGCAGGGGGTCGGGGGCTACGAGCAGTACTTC. Residues: CASRQQGVGGYEQYF.

The rearrangement links TRBV7-3 to TRBJ2-3; a weak D match, TRBD1 (6 bases). V gave up 4 bases and J gave up 1 base, with 9 bases separating them. The germline V gene encodes CDR1 SGHTA and CDR2 FQGTGA. The CDR3 extends over 14 amino acids. CDR3 nucleotide sequence: TGTGCCAGCAGCTCGGACAGTGGCACAGATACGCAGTATTTT. It codes for CASSSDSGTDTQYF. Full variable domain (rest looked up from reference TRBV7-3 and TRBJ2-3): GAGVSQTPSNKVTEKGKYVELRCDPISGHTALYWYRQSLGQGPEFLIYFQGTGAADDSGLPNDRFFAVRPEGSVSTLKIQRTERGDSAVYLCASSSDSGTDTQYFGPGTRLTVL.

The V and J genes are TRBV28 and TRBJ2-4; 7 nucleotides match TRBD2. Germline V lookup: CDR1 MDHEN, CDR2 SYDVKM. The CDR3 totals 14 residues. V was clipped by 1 base and J by 6 bases; unmatched bases: 3. CDR3 amino acids: CASSLSPGGNIQYF. As DNA, the CDR3 is TGTGCCAGCAGTTTATCCCCGGGGGGAAACATTCAGTACTTC.

The chain joins TRBV5-1 to TRBJ2-6, with a possible D match to TRBD1 (6 bases). CDR1 and CDR2 (germline): SGHRS, YFSETQ. This CDR3 spans 16 amino acids. V was cut by 0 bases and J by 0 bases, with 7 bases left in between. In nucleotides, the CDR3 is TGCGCCAGCAGCTTGGAAGGGGGCTCTGGGGCCAACGTCCTGACTTTC. Residues: CASSLEGGSGANVLTF.

This chain links TRBV14 with TRBJ2-7; possible D gene TRBD2, 5 bases. CDR1 and CDR2 (germline): SGHDN, FVKESK. Deletions cut 1 base from V and 7 bases from J, with 17 bases between. The CDR3 consists of 15 residues. CDR3 amino acids: CASSQVSRGLGEQYF. The CDR3 DNA is TGTGCCAGCAGCCAAGTGAGTCGAGGGTTGGGGGAGCAGTACTTC.

The CDR3 DNA follows: TGTGCCAGTAGTGTGATACAGGGAACAGATACGCAGTATTTT. Its protein product is CASSVIQGTDTQYF. The V gene is TRBV19, the J gene TRBJ2-3, with D tentatively TRBD1 (6 bases). V lost 5 bases, J lost 3 bases, and 12 bases lay in between. From germline, CDR1 is LNHDA and CDR2 SQIVND (reference sequence). CDR3 length: 14 residues.

A note on this clone: At one end the junction does not follow the germline gene, possibly because of a read error. Written as DNA, the CDR3 is TGCGCCAGCAGTTTGGCGGGGGTCGATGAGCAGTTCTTC. This codes for CASSLAGVDEQFF. The chain links TRBV5-1 to TRBJ2-1; 7 bases fit TRBD2. The CDR3 length is 13 residues. Germline loops: CDR1 SGHRS, CDR2 YFSETQ.

This clone was detected only once. The chain uses TRBV16 and TRBJ2-3, with 8 nucleotides matching TRBD1. The germline gives CDR1 KGHSY, CDR2 FQNENV. V was clipped by 0 bases and J by 2 bases; unmatched bases: 13. The CDR3 is made up of 19 amino acids. The CDR3 protein is CASSQSWSGTGLNTDTQYF. CDR3 sequence (DNA): TGTGCCAGCAGCCAATCGTGGTCTGGGACAGGCCTTAACACAGATACGCAGTATTTT.

The chain employs TRBV6-6 and TRBJ1-2; 10 positions match TRBD1. The CDR3 consists of 13 residues. Germline V gene data show CDR1 as MNHNY and CDR2 as SVGAGI (reference sequence). As DNA, the CDR3 is TGTCTCAGTACGGGGACAGGGGTTAATGGCTACACCTTC. Translation: CLSTGTGVNGYTF.

This clone was counted a few times. V and J are TRBV27 and TRBJ2-1; D perhaps matches TRBD1 (5 bases). Deletions cut 2 bases from V and 3 bases from J, with 8 bases between. CDR1 and CDR2 from the germline V gene are MNHEY and SMNVEV (reference sequence). This CDR3 is built from 14 residues. The chain's CDR3 is CASSLAGRYNEQFF. The CDR3 nucleotides read TGTGCCAGCAGTTTAGCAGGGCGCTACAATGAGCAGTTCTTC.

This rearrangement joins TRBV3-1 (or the pseudogene TRBV3-2) to TRBJ2-7; 7 bases are shared with TRBD1. V trimming: 5 bases; J trimming: 2 bases; junction bases outside the gene matches: 6. CDR3 length: 14 amino acids. Germline CDR1 reads LGHDT; CDR2 reads YNNKEL (reference sequence). The CDR3 loop is CASSIRDRPYEQYF. The CDR3 DNA follows: TGTGCCAGCAGCATCCGGGACAGACCCTACGAGCAGTACTTC.

V and J are TRBV28 and TRBJ2-1; TRBD1 agrees at 11 bases. Trimming at V came to 7 bases and at J to 9 bases, leaving 11 bases not matched to a gene. Germline values: CDR1 MDHEN, CDR2 SYDVKM. CDR3 length equals 15 residues. CDR3 region: CASTVPGTGGSEQFF. CDR3 DNA sequence: TGTGCCAGCACCGTGCCGGGGACAGGGGGGAGTGAGCAGTTCTTC.

The V call is TRBV27, the J call TRBJ1-2; TRBD1 matches 9 bases. The ends lost 5 bases at V and 6 bases at J; junction bases unmatched: 10. This CDR3 is built from 15 residues. The germline V gene encodes CDR1 MNHEY and CDR2 SMNVEV (reference sequence). CDR3 in amino acids: CASSLKQGAWDGYTF. The CDR3 DNA follows: TGTGCCAGCAGTCTCAAACAGGGGGCCTGGGATGGCTACACCTTC.